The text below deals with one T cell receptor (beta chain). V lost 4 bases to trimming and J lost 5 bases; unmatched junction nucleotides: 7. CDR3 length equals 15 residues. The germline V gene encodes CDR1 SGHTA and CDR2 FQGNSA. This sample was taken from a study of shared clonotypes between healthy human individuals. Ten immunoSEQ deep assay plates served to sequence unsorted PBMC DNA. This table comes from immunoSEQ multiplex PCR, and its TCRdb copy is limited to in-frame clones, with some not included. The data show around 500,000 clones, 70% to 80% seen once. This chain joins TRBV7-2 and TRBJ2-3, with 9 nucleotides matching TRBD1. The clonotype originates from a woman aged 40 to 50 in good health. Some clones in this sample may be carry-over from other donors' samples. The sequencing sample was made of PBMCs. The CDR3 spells CASSSVPGQGDTQYF. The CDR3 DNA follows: TGTGCCAGCAGCTCCGTCCCGGGACAGGGAGATACGCAGTATTTT.